This passage covers 15 T cell receptor beta chains from one sample sequenced in a study of cytomegalovirus exposure and HLA in healthy donors. Sequencing used immunoSEQ multiplex PCR; TCRdb keeps in-frame clones, though not all of them. The profile shows about 190,000 clones, roughly 84% of them singletons. Input material: PBMCs. The source is a man aged 18 to 29 in good health and CMV-seropositive.

This clone was picked up one time. The rearrangement uses TRBV29-1 and TRBJ1-4; no clear D. Trimming removed 2 bases at V and 8 bases at J, with 12 bases between. The length of the CDR3 is 13 residues. The germline gives CDR1 SQVTM, CDR2 ANQGSEA. CDR3 nucleotides: TGCAGCGTTGAACGGGTACCGGGGGAAAAACTGTTTTTT. Protein: CSVERVPGEKLFF.

The chain combines TRBV4-3 with TRBJ2-7; 9 bases match TRBD2. The CDR3 extends over 13 amino acids. Germline V gene data show CDR1 as LGHNA and CDR2 as YSLEER. The CDR3 loop reads CMCSGRFSYEQYF. CDR3 in DNA: TGCATGTGTAGCGGGAGATTTTCTTACGAGCAGTACTTC.

The CDR3 nucleotides are TGTGCCTGGAGTGTCAGCGGTACGGGAGGCTACGAGCAGTACTTC. Translating it yields CAWSVSGTGGYEQYF. The chain joins TRBV30 to TRBJ2-7; TRBD2 matches at 7 bases. Germline V lookup: CDR1 GTSNPN, CDR2 SVGIG (reference sequence). V was clipped by 0 bases and J by 3 bases; unmatched bases: 8. The CDR3 has 15 residues.

The chain uses TRBV5-1 and TRBJ2-7, with 9 nucleotides matching TRBD2. Germline lookup yields CDR1 SGHRS and CDR2 YFSETQ. The CDR3 runs to 16 residues. V dropped 1 base and J dropped 4; count of bases not matched to a gene: 9. As DNA, the CDR3 is TGCGCCAGCAGCTTGACGGGCGGGAGGGCCTCATACGAGCAGTACTTC. It specifies CASSLTGGRASYEQYF.

The J gene is TRBJ2-1, the V gene TRBV7-6; D not certain. Germline CDR1 is SGHVS and CDR2 is FNYEAQ. The CDR3 length is 15 residues. Trimming removed 1 base at V and 1 base at J, with 8 bases between. This CDR3 is CASSLEERSYNEQFF. CDR3 nucleotides: TGTGCCAGCAGCTTAGAGGAGAGATCCTACAATGAGCAGTTCTTC.

The chain employs TRBV13 and TRBJ2-5; D is possibly TRBD1 (6 bases). From germline, CDR1 is PRHDT and CDR2 FYEKMQ (reference sequence). The CDR3 is 14 residues long. With 5 bases removed from V and 2 bases from J, the gap between germline ends came to 12 bases. CDR3 sequence reads: CASSSRQVQETQYF. In DNA form, the CDR3 reads TGTGCCAGCAGCAGCAGACAGGTACAAGAGACCCAGTACTTC.

This chain connects TRBV27 to TRBJ1-1, with D possibly being TRBD1 (5 bases). The CDR3 covers 15 residues. Per the germline V gene, CDR1 is MNHEY and CDR2 is SMNVEV (reference sequence). V shed 2 bases and J shed 5 bases, with 15 bases lying between them. The CDR3 here is CASSLEGIRGTEAFF. The CDR3 DNA sequence: TGTGCCAGCAGTTTAGAGGGCATTCGGGGGACTGAAGCTTTCTTT.

CDR3 sequence reads: CASSRTGSYNEQFF. In nucleotides, the CDR3 is TGTGCTAGTAGCCGCACAGGCTCCTACAATGAGCAGTTCTTC. The chain recombines TRBV12-5 with TRBJ2-1; a weak D match, TRBD1 (5 bases). Germline CDR1 reads LGHNT; CDR2 reads FRNRAP. The CDR3 sequence is 14 residues long. V shed 8 bases and J shed 0 bases, with 11 bases lying between them.

The chain links TRBV19 to TRBJ2-1, with a weak D call TRBD2 (5 bases). CDR1 is LNHDA and CDR2 is SQIVND in the germline V gene (reference sequence). The CDR3 length is 12 residues. V lost 9 bases and J 4 bases, leaving 10 bases between the germline ends. DNA of the CDR3: TGTGCCAGCCAAACTAGATACAATGAGCAGTTCTTC. Residues: CASQTRYNEQFF. The whole variable domain, remainder taken from reference TRBV19 and TRBJ2-1, is DGGITQSPKYLFRKEGQNVTLSCEQNLNHDAMYWYRQDPGQGLRLIYYSQIVNDFQKGDIAEGYSVSREKKESFPLTVTSAQKNPTAFYLCASQTRYNEQFFGPGTRLTVL.

The V and J genes are TRBV4-1 and TRBJ2-7; D not certain. The CDR3 length is 12 residues. The ends were cut back, 4 bases at V and 7 bases at J, with 11 bases in the middle. Germline CDR1 reads MGHRA; CDR2 reads YSYEKL. The CDR3 is CASSPPGSEQYF. DNA of the CDR3: TGCGCCAGCAGCCCCCCAGGTAGTGAGCAGTACTTC.

The chain carries TRBV29-1 and TRBJ2-1; TRBD1 agrees at 8 bases. V dropped 4 bases and J dropped 1; count of bases not matched to a gene: 3. The CDR3 has 14 residues. Germline CDR1 is SQVTM and CDR2 is ANQGSEA. CDR3 coding DNA: TGCAGCGTTGGAACAGGGGGTTCCTACAATGAGCAGTTCTTC. Encoded protein: CSVGTGGSYNEQFF.

The chain has TRBV7-9 and TRBJ2-1; 7 positions agree with TRBD1. Germline loops: CDR1 SEHNR, CDR2 FQNEAQ (reference sequence). Trimming took 5 bases from V and 4 from J; bases not matched to a gene: 2. The CDR3 sequence is 13 residues long. The CDR3 DNA follows: TGTGCCAGCAGCCCGGGACAGTACAATGAGCAGTTCTTC. Translated, it gives CASSPGQYNEQFF.

V is TRBV19 and J is TRBJ1-1, with D maybe TRBD1 (6 bases). CDR3 length: 14 amino acids. V was trimmed by 3 bases and J by 5 bases, leaving 13 bases between them. The germline gives CDR1 LNHDA, CDR2 SQIVND (reference sequence). The chain's CDR3 is CASSITGGETEAFF. In DNA form, the CDR3 reads TGTGCCAGTAGTATTACGGGGGGCGAAACTGAAGCTTTCTTT.

This clone was recorded once. J is TRBJ2-3 and V is TRBV30; maybe TRBD2 (6 bases). CDR1 and CDR2 from the germline V gene are GTSNPN and SVGIG (reference sequence). The CDR3 is 12 amino acids. Trimming left V 4 bases short and J 8 bases short, with 13 bases between. The CDR3 region is CAWTPGGSTQYF. The CDR3 coding sequence is TGTGCCTGGACCCCTGGGGGGAGTACGCAGTATTTT.

The rearrangement uses TRBV29-1 and TRBJ2-5, with 9 positions matching TRBD1. The V gene end was trimmed by 7 bases and the J gene end by 5 bases; junction bases not matched to a gene: 17. Germline-derived CDR1 and CDR2 are SQVTM and ANQGSEA. This CDR3 region has 16 residues. For the CDR3, the DNA is TGCAGCGGGGTATCCTTTACGGGACAGGGTCGGGAGACCCAGTACTTC. Its protein product is CSGVSFTGQGRETQYF.